These 6 T cell receptor beta chains share one sample of origin, sequenced in a study of blood T cells in healthy people across ages (dated by TCRdb to the mid-2010s). The library was prepared using 5' RACE. The reads were generated on an Illumina HiSeq 2500. A second PCR of roughly 6 to 11 cycles was run with a J-beta primer mix and a sample-barcoded 5' primer. TCRdb reprocessing: public reads trimmed at Q25 with fastp, clones called with MiXCR, in-frame beta chains kept. One record per CDR3 amino acid sequence lists the most common genes and DNA. This sample holds about 680,000 distinct CDR3 sequences; roughly 50% were observed only once. The leading ten clones occupy under 35% of the sample. Sample: blood. The origin of the receptors is a woman in her sixties in good health.

There are a few counts of this clonotype. The chain couples TRBV27 to TRBJ2-3; 8 nucleotides match TRBD1. The CDR3 length is 15 residues. Germline CDR1 and CDR2: MNHEY and SMNVEV (reference sequence). V trimming: 4 bases; J trimming: 3 bases; junction bases outside the gene matches: 6. The DNA for the CDR3 is TGTGCCAGCAGTTCCCGGACAGGGTTGACAGATACGCAGTATTTT. Translation gives CASSSRTGLTDTQYF.

This clonotype was observed once. The rearrangement joins TRBV12-3 or TRBV12-4 to TRBJ2-7; 8 nucleotides align to TRBD2. The junction had 7 bases not matched to a gene; V was cut back by 1 base and J by 5 bases. The CDR3 consists of 15 residues. CDR3 amino acids: CASSLVGRALDEQYF. The DNA for the CDR3 is TGTGCCAGCAGTTTAGTCGGGAGGGCCCTCGACGAGCAGTACTTC.

Only a few counts were recorded for this clonotype. This rearrangement joins TRBV29-1 to TRBJ2-7; D is perhaps TRBD2 (6 bases). The V end was cut by 6 bases, the J end by 7 bases, with 22 bases between. This CDR3 spans 14 amino acids. Looked up from germline, CDR1 is SQVTM and CDR2 is ANQGSEA. The CDR3 loop reads CSVSAGTDRREQYF. CDR3 DNA: TGCAGCGTCTCTGCGGGGACTGACCGTCGAGAGCAGTACTTC.

J is TRBJ2-6 and V is TRBV29-1; D gene uncertain. Germline loops: CDR1 SQVTM, CDR2 ANQGSEA. Deletions cut 5 bases from V and 0 bases from J, with 11 bases between. This CDR3 comprises 15 residues. CDR3 amino acids: CSVTPGSSGANVLTF. CDR3 nucleotide sequence: TGCAGCGTTACACCCGGAAGCTCTGGGGCCAACGTCCTGACTTTC.

The chain links TRBV7-2 to TRBJ2-7; 8 bases fit TRBD2. The germline V gene has CDR1 SGHTA and CDR2 FQGNSA. The CDR3 consists of 15 residues. V was pared by 3 bases and J by 4 bases, with 8 bases of the junction left unmatched. CDR3 region: CASSLPGAGVYEQYF. The CDR3 region has the DNA TGTGCCAGCAGCTTGCCGGGAGCGGGAGTATACGAGCAGTACTTC. The complete variable domain, with remaining parts taken from reference TRBV7-2 and TRBJ2-7, reads GAGVSQSPSNKVTEKGKDVELRCDPISGHTALYWYRQSLGQGLEFLIYFQGNSAPDKSGLPSDRFSAERTGGSVSTLTIQRTQQEDSAVYLCASSLPGAGVYEQYFGPGTRLTVT.

This clonotype has a count of ten or more. The chain couples TRBV3-1 to TRBJ2-3, with TRBD2 as a possible D gene (6 bases). The CDR3 length is 12 residues. Per the germline V gene, CDR1 is LGHDT and CDR2 is YNNKEL (reference sequence). The V and J ends lost 5 bases and 8 bases respectively, with 11 bases between them. CDR3 DNA sequence: TGTGCCAGCAGCTTTGTGGGGGGTACGCAGTATTTT. Its translation is CASSFVGGTQYF.